The text below deals with one T cell receptor beta chain. Its cognate antigen has yet to be identified. The instrument was an Illumina HiSeq 2000. 5'RACE template switching, by which a universal primer site and unique molecular identifiers were added, was used to make TCR beta cDNA libraries. cDNA synthesis was primed from the TCR beta constant segment, followed by two successive PCR amplification steps. As for the original processing: Reads were demultiplexed and grouped by UMI with MIGEC, and clonotypes were assembled and quantified with MiTCR. To exclude erroneous sequences, any TCR cDNA sequence not supported by at least two reads was discarded. The tcR package was used for downstream repertoire analysis, and clonotypes were matched across fractions by CDR3 nucleotide sequence plus V segment. VDJmatch was used to annotate antigen specificity against VDJdb, with one amino acid substitution allowed in CDR3. The reads underwent TCRdb reprocessing, giving one record for each CDR3 protein sequence and no DNA. The V and J calls, along with clone size, are taken from TCRdb and not from the paper's own processing. The sample table on file contains 120,000 to 150,000 distinct CDR3 sequences. The top ten hold 9.5% to 15% of the sample.

This entry comes from a study of T cells expressing NK-cell markers (TCRdb year 2020). About the investigation overall: Eight or nine donors provided sorted CD3+CD56+NKG2C+, CD3+CD56+NKG2C- and CD3+CD56-NKG2C+ T-cell subsets, whose TCR beta-chain repertoires were profiled. Randomly selected healthy volunteers, three men and five women, were used as the eight sequenced donors. Sequencing of the libraries produced 2 x 150 bp reads on Illumina HiSeq 2000/2500, MiSeq or NextSeq. Among the eight sequenced donors, only one was HCMV-seronegative, while the other seven were HCMV-seropositive.

To determine HCMV serostatus, a commercial ELISA kit was used to detect HCMV-specific IgG in serum. Ficoll density gradient centrifugation was used to isolate peripheral blood mononuclear cells from blood. The investigation overall reported the following: Those dominant clonotypes were again the most abundant among CD3+CD56-NKG2C+ cells in several donors, at about 25-65%. For over five donors, the dominant CD3+CD56+NKG2C+ clonotypes were among the top 10 CD8+ clonotypes and accounted for roughly 1.0-8% of CD8+ T cells. Whether the expanded NKG2C-expressing T cell clones were specific for HCMV antigens was left unclear.

The sequence derives from a man younger than 35 in good health. Donor details come from another sample of the same person, matched by shared clones. Sequencing input: blood T cells: a sorted CD56 or NKG2C T cell subset, CD4+ or CD8+ T cells, or bulk PBMC T cells (not recorded which).

The CDR3 in this case is CASSQDKGMNYGYTF. The V and J genes are TRBV4-3 and TRBJ1-2; TCRdb outputs TRBD1, but without DNA this stays unchecked. Per the germline V gene, LGHNA is the CDR1 and YSLEER is the CDR2. Taken from cysteine to phenylalanine, the CDR3 has 15 residues. No DNA has been recorded.